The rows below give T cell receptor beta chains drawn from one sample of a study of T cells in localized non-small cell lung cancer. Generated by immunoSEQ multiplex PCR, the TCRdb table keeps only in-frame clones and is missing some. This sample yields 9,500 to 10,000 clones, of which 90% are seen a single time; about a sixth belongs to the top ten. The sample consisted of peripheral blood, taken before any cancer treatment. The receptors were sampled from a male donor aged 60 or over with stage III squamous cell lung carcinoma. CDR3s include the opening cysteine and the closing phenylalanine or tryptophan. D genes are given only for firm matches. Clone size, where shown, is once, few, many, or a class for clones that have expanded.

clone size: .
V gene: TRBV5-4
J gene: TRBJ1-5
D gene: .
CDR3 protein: CASSSGQHSNQPQHF
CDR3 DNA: TGTGCCAGCAGCTCAGGACAGCATAGCAATCAGCCCCAGCATTTT

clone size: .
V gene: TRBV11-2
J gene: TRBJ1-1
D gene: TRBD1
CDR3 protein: CASNKPGQGPNTEAFF
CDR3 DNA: TGTGCCAGCAACAAACCGGGACAGGGACCTAACACTGAAGCTTTCTTT

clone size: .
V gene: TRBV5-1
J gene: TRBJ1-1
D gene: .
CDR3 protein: CASSFEGVEAFF
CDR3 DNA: TGCGCCAGCAGCTTTGAAGGGGTCGAAGCTTTCTTT

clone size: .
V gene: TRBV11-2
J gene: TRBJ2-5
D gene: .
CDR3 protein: CASSSRRVQQETQYF
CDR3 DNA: TGTGCCAGCAGCTCGAGGAGGGTCCAACAAGAGACCCAGTACTTC

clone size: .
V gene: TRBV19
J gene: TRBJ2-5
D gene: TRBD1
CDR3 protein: CASSMDRVGETQYF
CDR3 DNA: TGTGCCAGTAGTATGGACAGGGTCGGAGAGACCCAGTACTTC

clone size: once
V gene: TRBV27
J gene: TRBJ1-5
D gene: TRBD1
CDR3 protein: CASSFRTGSQPQHF
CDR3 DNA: TGTGCCAGCAGTTTCCGGACAGGGAGTCAGCCCCAGCATTTT

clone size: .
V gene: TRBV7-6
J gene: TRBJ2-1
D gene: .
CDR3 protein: CASSLGQGNLNEQFF
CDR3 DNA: TGTGCCAGCAGCTTAGGTCAGGGGAATCTCAATGAGCAGTTCTTC

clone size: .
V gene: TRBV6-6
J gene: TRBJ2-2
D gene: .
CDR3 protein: CASKQDDAGELFF
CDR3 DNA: TGTGCCAGCAAGCAGGATGACGCCGGGGAGCTGTTTTTT

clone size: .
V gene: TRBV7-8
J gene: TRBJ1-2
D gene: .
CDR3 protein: CASSLADGRAGGYTF
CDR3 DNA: TGTGCCAGCAGCTTAGCGGATGGCAGGGCGGGCGGCTACACCTTC

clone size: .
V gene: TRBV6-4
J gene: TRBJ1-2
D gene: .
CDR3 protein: CASSESGEMGFYGYTF
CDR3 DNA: TGTGCCAGCAGTGAAAGCGGTGAAATGGGTTTTTATGGCTACACCTTC

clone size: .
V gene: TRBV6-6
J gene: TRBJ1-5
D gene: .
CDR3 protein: CASRDDSNQPQHF
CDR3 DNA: TGTGCCAGCAGAGACGACAGCAATCAGCCCCAGCATTTT

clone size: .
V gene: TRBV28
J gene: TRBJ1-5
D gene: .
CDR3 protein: CASSQGEGYSNQPQHF
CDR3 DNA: TGTGCCAGCAGTCAAGGGGAGGGTTATAGCAATCAGCCCCAGCATTTT

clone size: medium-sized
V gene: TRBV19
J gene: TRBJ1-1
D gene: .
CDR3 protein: CASSSLGMNTEAFF
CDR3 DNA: TGTGCCAGTAGTTCCCTAGGGATGAACACTGAAGCTTTCTTT

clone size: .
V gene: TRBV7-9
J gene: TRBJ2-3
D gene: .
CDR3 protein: CASSRRLTSSTDTQYF
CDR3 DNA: TGTGCCAGCAGCCGACGACTGACCTCAAGCACAGATACGCAGTATTTT

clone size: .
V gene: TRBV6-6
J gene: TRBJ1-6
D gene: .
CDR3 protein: CASRGQFRTPLHF
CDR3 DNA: TGTGCCAGCAGGGGACAATTTCGGACACCCCTCCACTTT

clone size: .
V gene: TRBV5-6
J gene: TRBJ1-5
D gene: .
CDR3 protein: CASSSGPRISNQPQHF
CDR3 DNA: TGTGCCAGCAGCTCCGGACCTCGGATCAGCAATCAGCCCCAGCATTTT

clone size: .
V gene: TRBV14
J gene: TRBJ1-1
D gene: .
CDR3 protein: CASSQVIWTEAFF
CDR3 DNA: TGCGCCAGCAGCCAAGTTATCTGGACTGAAGCTTTCTTT

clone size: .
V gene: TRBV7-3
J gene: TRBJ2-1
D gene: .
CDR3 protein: CASSRDAGAQVREQFF
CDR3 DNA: TGTGCCAGCAGCCGAGATGCGGGGGCGCAGGTCCGTGAGCAGTTCTTC

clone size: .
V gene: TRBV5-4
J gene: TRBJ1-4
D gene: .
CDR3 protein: CASTDGTNEKLFF
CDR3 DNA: TGTGCCAGCACCGATGGCACTAATGAAAAACTGTTTTTT

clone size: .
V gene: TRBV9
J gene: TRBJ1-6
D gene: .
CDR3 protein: CASSEAFNSPLHF
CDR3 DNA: TGTGCCAGCAGCGAGGCCTTCAATTCACCCCTCCACTTT

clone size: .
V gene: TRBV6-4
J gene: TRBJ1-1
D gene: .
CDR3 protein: CASSDSQGTEAFF
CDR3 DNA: TGTGCCAGCAGTGACTCGCAGGGGACTGAAGCTTTCTTT

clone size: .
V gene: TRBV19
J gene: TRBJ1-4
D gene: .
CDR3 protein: CASSRRLSVEKLFF
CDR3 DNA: TGTGCCAGTAGTCGACGGCTATCTGTGGAAAAACTGTTTTTT

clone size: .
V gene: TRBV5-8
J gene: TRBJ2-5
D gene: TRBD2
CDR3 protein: CASSPGLAGGLGETQYF
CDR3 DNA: TGTGCCAGCAGCCCGGGACTAGCGGGGGGATTAGGAGAGACCCAGTACTTC

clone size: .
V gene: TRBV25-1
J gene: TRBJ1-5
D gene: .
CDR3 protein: CASSGTAQGQPQHF
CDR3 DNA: TGTGCCAGCAGTGGTACGGCGCAGGGTCAGCCCCAGCATTTT

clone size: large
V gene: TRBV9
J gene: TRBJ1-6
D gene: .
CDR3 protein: CASSVGDSPLHF
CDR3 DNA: TGTGCCAGCAGCGTTGGGGATTCACCCCTCCACTTT

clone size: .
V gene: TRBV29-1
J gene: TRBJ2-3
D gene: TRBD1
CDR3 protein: CSVETGGVLDTQYF
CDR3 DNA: TGCAGCGTCGAGACAGGGGGAGTCCTAGATACGCAGTATTTT

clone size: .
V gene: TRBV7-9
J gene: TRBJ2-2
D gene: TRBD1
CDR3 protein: CASSPPGQITNTGELFF
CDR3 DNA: TGTGCCAGCAGCCCACCGGGACAGATTACGAACACCGGGGAGCTGTTTTTT

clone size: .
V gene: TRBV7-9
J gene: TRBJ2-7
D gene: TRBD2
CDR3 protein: CASSLSLGRGQYF
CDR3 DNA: TGTGCCAGCAGCCTTAGTTTGGGGAGGGGGCAGTACTTC

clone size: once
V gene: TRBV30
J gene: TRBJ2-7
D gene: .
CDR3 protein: CAWSVRRLSHEQYF
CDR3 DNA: TGTGCCTGGAGTGTACGACGCCTCAGCCACGAGCAGTACTTC

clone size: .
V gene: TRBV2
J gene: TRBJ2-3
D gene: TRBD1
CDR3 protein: CASSEFWDRDTDTQYF
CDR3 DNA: TGTGCCAGCAGTGAATTTTGGGACAGAGACACAGATACGCAGTATTTT

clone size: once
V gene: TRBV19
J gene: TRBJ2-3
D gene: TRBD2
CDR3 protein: CASSIVAGGTDTQYF
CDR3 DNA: TGTGCCAGTAGTATAGTAGCGGGGGGCACAGATACGCAGTATTTT

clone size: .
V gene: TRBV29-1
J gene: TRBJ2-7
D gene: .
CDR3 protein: CSVRGIYEQYF
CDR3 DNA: TGCAGCGTTCGTGGGATCTACGAGCAGTACTTC